This T cell receptor beta chain is from a study of graft-versus-host responses after intestinal transplantation. Overall study: Every recipient underwent anti-thymocyte globulin induction, then tacrolimus and steroids for about three years.

This clone was seen a single time. Its antigen remains unknown. The V end was cut by 3 bases, the J end by 2 bases, with 9 bases between. This CDR3 has 14 amino acids. In germline, CDR1 is MNHEY, CDR2 SMNVEV (reference sequence). Libraries were prepared by immunoSEQ multiplex PCR; TCRdb keeps only in-frame clonotypes and omits some of them. Found here are some 9,900 clones, 85% to 95% of them singletons; the top ten hold roughly 3.7%. Findings of the study overall: Where graft-donor T cell macrochimerism was present, patients had high graft-versus-host to host-versus-graft clonal ratios in allografts. Peak GvH clone levels in circulation were associated with early post-transplant HvG declines.

The source was PBMCs, collected 40 to 45 days after intestinal transplantation. This rearrangement joins TRBV27 to TRBJ2-3; unclear D gene. This sequence originates from a human patient who received an intestinal transplant, so some T cells may come from the graft donor. Written as DNA, the CDR3 is TGTGCCAGCAGTTTTAGCTCAAACACAGATACGCAGTATTTT. Translation gives CASSFSSNTDTQYF.